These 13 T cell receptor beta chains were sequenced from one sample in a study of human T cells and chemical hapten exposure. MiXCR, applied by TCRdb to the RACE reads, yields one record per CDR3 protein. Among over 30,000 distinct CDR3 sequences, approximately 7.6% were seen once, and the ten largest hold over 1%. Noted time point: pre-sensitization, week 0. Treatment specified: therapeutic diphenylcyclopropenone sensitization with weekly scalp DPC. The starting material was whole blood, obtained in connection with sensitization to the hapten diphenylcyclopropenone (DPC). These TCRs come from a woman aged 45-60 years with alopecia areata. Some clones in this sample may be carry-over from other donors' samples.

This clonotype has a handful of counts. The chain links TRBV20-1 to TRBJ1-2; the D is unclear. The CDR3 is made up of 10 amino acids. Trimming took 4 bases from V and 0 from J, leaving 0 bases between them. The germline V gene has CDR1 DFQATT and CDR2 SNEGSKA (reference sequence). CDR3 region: CSATNYGYTF. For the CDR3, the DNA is TGCAGTGCTACTAACTATGGCTACACCTTC.

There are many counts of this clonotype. The CDR3 bases are TGTGCCAGCAGCTTTCGCAGGGGATCGGGTACTGAAGCTTTCTTT. Protein product: CASSFRRGSGTEAFF. This chain joins TRBV5-6 and TRBJ1-1, with a possible D match to TRBD1 (6 bases). V gave up 2 bases and J gave up 5 bases, with 16 bases separating them. The CDR3 spans 15 residues. Germline V gene sequence: CDR1 SGHDT, CDR2 YYEEEE.

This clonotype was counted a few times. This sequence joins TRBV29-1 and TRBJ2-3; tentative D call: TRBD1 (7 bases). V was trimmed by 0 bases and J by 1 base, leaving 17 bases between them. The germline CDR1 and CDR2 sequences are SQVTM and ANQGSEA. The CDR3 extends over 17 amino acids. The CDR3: CSVEDLQGGTRTDTQYF. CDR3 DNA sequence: TGCAGCGTTGAAGATCTTCAGGGGGGTACCCGCACAGATACGCAGTATTTT.

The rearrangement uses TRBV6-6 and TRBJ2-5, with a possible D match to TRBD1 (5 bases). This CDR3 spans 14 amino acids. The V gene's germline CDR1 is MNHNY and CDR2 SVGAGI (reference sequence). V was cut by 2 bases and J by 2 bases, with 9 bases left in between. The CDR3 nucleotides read TGTGCCAGCAGTTACATTGACAGACAAGAGACCCAGTACTTC. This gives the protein CASSYIDRQETQYF.

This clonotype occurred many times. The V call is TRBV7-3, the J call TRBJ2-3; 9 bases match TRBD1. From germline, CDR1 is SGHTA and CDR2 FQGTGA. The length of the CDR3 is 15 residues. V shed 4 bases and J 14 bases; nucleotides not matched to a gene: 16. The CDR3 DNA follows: TGTGCCAGCAGCTCTGTCCCGGGACAGGGTTCCATACGGTATTTT. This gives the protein CASSSVPGQGSIRYF.

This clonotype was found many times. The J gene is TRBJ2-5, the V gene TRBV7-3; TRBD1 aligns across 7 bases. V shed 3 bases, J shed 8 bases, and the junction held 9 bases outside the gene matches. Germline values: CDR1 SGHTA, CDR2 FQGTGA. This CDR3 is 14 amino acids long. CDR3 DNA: TGTGCCAGCAGCTTTAGGGACAGAAGGAGTACCCAGTACTTC. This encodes CASSFRDRRSTQYF.

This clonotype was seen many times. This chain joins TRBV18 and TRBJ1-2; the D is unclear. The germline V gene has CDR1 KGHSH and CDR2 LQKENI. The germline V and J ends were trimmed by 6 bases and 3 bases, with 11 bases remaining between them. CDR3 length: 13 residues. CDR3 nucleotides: TGTGCCAGCTCCCCTGGACGGGACTATGGCTACACCTTC. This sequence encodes CASSPGRDYGYTF. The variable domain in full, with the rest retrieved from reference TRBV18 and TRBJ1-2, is NAGVMQNPRHLVRRRGQEARLRCSPMKGHSHVYWYRQLPEEGLKFMVYLQKENIIDESGMPKERFSAEFPKEGPSILRIQQVVRGDSAAYFCASSPGRDYGYTFGSGTRLTVV.

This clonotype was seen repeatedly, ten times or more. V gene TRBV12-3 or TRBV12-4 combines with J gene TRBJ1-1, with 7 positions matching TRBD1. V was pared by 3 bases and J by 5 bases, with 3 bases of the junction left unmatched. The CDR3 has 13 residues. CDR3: CASSFTGDTEAFF. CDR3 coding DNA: TGTGCCAGCAGTTTTACAGGGGATACTGAAGCTTTCTTT.

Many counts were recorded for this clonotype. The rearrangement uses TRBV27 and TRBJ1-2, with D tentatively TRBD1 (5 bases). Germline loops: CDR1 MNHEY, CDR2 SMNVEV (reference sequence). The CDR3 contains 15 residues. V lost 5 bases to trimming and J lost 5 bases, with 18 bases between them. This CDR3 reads CASSPSWDQLYGYTF. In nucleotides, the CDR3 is TGTGCCAGCAGTCCTTCTTGGGACCAGTTGTATGGCTACACCTTC.

CDR3 loop: CASGPLGEKLFF. DNA of the CDR3: TGTGCCAGCGGCCCTTTGGGGGAAAAACTGTTTTTT. The V and J genes are TRBV27 and TRBJ1-4; D gene ambiguous. The CDR3 runs to 12 residues. Germline lookup yields CDR1 MNHEY and CDR2 SMNVEV (reference sequence). V lost 8 bases to trimming and J lost 8 bases, with 12 bases between them. Together with reference TRBV27 and TRBJ1-4, the CDR3 gives the full variable domain: EAQVTQNPRYLITVTGKKLTVTCSQNMNHEYMSWYRQDPGLGLRQIYYSMNVEVTDKGDVPEGYKVSRKEKRNFPLILESPSPNQTSLYFCASGPLGEKLFFGSGTQLSVL.

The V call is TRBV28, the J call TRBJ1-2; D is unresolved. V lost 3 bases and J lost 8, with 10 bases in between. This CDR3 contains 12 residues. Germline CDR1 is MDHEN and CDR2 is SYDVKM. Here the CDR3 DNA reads TGTGCCAGCAGTTTGCAGGAGCTGGGCTACACCTTC. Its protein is CASSLQELGYTF.

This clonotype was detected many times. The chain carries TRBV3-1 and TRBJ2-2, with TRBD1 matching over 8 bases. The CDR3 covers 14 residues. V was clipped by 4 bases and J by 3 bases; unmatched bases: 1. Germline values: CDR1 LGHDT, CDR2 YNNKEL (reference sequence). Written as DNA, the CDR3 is TGTGCCAGCAGCCTCAGGGGGCACACCGGGGAGCTGTTTTTT. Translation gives CASSLRGHTGELFF.

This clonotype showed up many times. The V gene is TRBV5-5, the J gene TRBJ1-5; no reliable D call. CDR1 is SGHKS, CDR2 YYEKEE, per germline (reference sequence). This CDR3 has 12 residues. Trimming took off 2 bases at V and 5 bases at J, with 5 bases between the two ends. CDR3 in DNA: TGTGCCAGCAGCTTAGAACATCAGCCCCAGCATTTT. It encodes CASSLEHQPQHF.